The 22 T cell receptor beta chains reported below all come from one sample, sequenced in a study of OX40 agonist ivuxolimab in advanced cancers. Clones were sequenced by immunoSEQ multiplex PCR, and TCRdb holds only the in-frame ones, with some missing. The sample has about 98,000 clones; approximately 93% are singletons. This specimen consisted of CD4+ or CD8+ T cells sorted from blood, obtained in a trial of the OX40 agonist ivuxolimab. Receptors were obtained from an adult with an advanced solid tumor such as melanoma, head and neck, liver or kidney cancer.

The V gene is TRBV28, the J gene TRBJ2-3, with D tentatively TRBD2 (5 bases). Trimming removed 3 bases from V and 0 bases from J, with 13 bases in between. This CDR3 is built from 16 residues. Germline V gene lookup returns CDR1 MDHEN and CDR2 SYDVKM. DNA of the CDR3: TGTGCCAGCAGTTTGGCAAGAAGGAGGAGCACAGATACGCAGTATTTT. It yields the protein CASSLARRRSTDTQYF.

The V call is TRBV7-9, the J call TRBJ2-7; D not resolved. Trimming left V 5 bases short and J 1 base short, with 6 bases between. The CDR3 length is 12 residues. CDR1 is SEHNR and CDR2 is FQNEAQ in the germline V gene (reference sequence). The CDR3: CASSPGSYEQYF. CDR3 nucleotide sequence: TGTGCCAGCAGCCCGGGTTCCTACGAGCAGTACTTC. The whole variable domain, remainder taken from reference TRBV7-9 and TRBJ2-7, is DTGVSQNPRHKITKRGQNVTFRCDPISEHNRLYWYRQTLGQGPEFLTYFQNEAQLEKSRLLSDRFSAERPKGSFSTLEIQRTEQGDSAMYLCASSPGSYEQYFGPGTRLTVT.

This chain joins TRBV7-9 and TRBJ1-2; TRBD1 agrees at 7 bases. The CDR3 extends over 15 amino acids. The V and J ends lost 5 bases and 0 bases, in that order; junction bases with no gene match: 6. CDR1 is SEHNR, CDR2 FQNEAQ, per germline (reference sequence). CDR3 coding DNA: TGTGCCAGCAGCCCCCAGGGGGATGCTAACTATGGCTACACCTTC. Translating it yields CASSPQGDANYGYTF. Drawing the rest from reference TRBV7-9 and TRBJ1-2, the complete variable domain is DTGVSQNPRHKITKRGQNVTFRCDPISEHNRLYWYRQTLGQGPEFLTYFQNEAQLEKSRLLSDRFSAERPKGSFSTLEIQRTEQGDSAMYLCASSPQGDANYGYTFGSGTRLTVV.

In nucleotides, the CDR3 is TGTGCCAGCAGCTCGGGCCCCGAGCGGGCTGAAGCTTTCTTT. Translating gives CASSSGPERAEAFF. The chain joins TRBV7-2 to TRBJ1-1; no firm D call. V was cut by 4 bases and J by 6 bases, with 15 bases left in between. Germline CDR1 is SGHTA and CDR2 is FQGNSA. This CDR3 comprises 14 residues. Using reference TRBV7-2 and TRBJ1-1 for the parts outside the CDR3, the full variable domain is GAGVSQSPSNKVTEKGKDVELRCDPISGHTALYWYRQSLGQGLEFLIYFQGNSAPDKSGLPSDRFSAERTGGSVSTLTIQRTQQEDSAVYLCASSSGPERAEAFFGQGTRLTVV.

The rearrangement uses TRBV28 and TRBJ1-2, with D perhaps matching TRBD1 (5 bases). Trimming stripped 5 bases from V and 4 bases from J, with 11 bases between. The CDR3 covers 13 residues. CDR1 MDHEN and CDR2 SYDVKM come from the germline V gene. Here the CDR3 DNA reads TGTGCCAGCAGTACCGGGACTCTCTATGGCTACACCTTC. Its protein product is CASSTGTLYGYTF.

The chain is built from TRBV5-4 and TRBJ1-1; D gene unclear. The V and J ends lost 7 bases and 2 bases respectively, with 12 bases between them. CDR1 SGHNT and CDR2 YYREEE come from the germline V gene (reference sequence). This CDR3 spans 13 amino acids. This chain's CDR3 is CASQQQLNTEAFF. CDR3 bases: TGTGCCAGCCAACAGCAGCTTAACACTGAAGCTTTCTTT.

The chain combines TRBV6-6 with TRBJ2-7; D is unclear. Germline V gene data show CDR1 as MNHNY and CDR2 as SVGAGI (reference sequence). The CDR3 runs 11 residues. V lost 8 bases and J 0 bases, leaving 5 bases between the germline ends. DNA for the CDR3: TGTGCCAGCGGGTCCTCCTACGAGCAGTACGTC. Translated, it gives CASGSSYEQYV.

The chain links TRBV5-1 to TRBJ2-7; possibly TRBD1 or TRBD2 for D (5 bases each). V was cut by 3 bases and J by 2 bases, with 15 bases left in between. Germline CDR1 and CDR2: SGHRS and YFSETQ. The CDR3 covers 15 residues. CDR3 sequence: CASSWGYPGPYEQYV. The DNA for the CDR3 is TGCGCCAGCAGCTGGGGGTACCCGGGTCCCTACGAGCAGTACGTC.

The V and J genes are TRBV11-1 and TRBJ2-1; D is ambiguous. Germline V gene lookup returns CDR1 SGHAT and CDR2 FQDESV (reference sequence). There are 13 residues in the CDR3. V lost 0 bases and J lost 5, with 5 bases in between. CDR3 in amino acids: CASSLALNNEQFF. The CDR3 region has the DNA TGTGCCAGCAGCTTAGCCCTTAACAATGAGCAGTTCTTC.

The chain joins TRBV5-4 to TRBJ2-5; 8 bases map to TRBD2. The CDR3 extends over 15 amino acids. With V trimmed by 3 bases and J by 3 bases, 7 bases remained unmatched. Germline V gene lookup returns CDR1 SGHNT and CDR2 YYREEE (reference sequence). In nucleotides, the CDR3 is TGTGCCAGCAGCTCCAGGGCGGGGGGTAAAGAGACCCAGTACTTC. It translates to CASSSRAGGKETQYF. The complete variable domain, with remaining parts taken from reference TRBV5-4 and TRBJ2-5, reads ETGVTQSPTHLIKTRGQQVTLRCSSQSGHNTVSWYQQALGQGPQFIFQYYREEENGRGNFPPRFSGLQFPNYSSELNVNALELDDSALYLCASSSRAGGKETQYFGPGTRLLVL.

This chain joins TRBV2 and TRBJ1-5, with D perhaps matching TRBD1 (6 bases). Trimming shortened V by 5 bases and J by 4 bases, and 15 bases separated the two germline ends. Germline assignment: CDR1 SNHLY and CDR2 FYNNEI. CDR3 length: 15 residues. The DNA for the CDR3 is TGTGCCAGCAGTACAGGGTTAGAGATGAATCAGCCCCAGCATTTT. Its translation is CASSTGLEMNQPQHF.

This chain uses TRBV9 with TRBJ1-2; D not certain. Between the trimmed V and J ends, which lost 3 bases and 4 bases, there was a span of 10 bases. CDR1 is SGDLS and CDR2 is YYNGEE in the germline V gene. This CDR3 contains 13 residues. Written as DNA, the CDR3 is TGTGCCAGCAGCGCCGAATGGAGCTATGGCTACACCTTC. This codes for CASSAEWSYGYTF.

The chain combines TRBV21-1 with TRBJ1-6; the D call of TRBD1 is as the table states it, not checked on the DNA. TRBV21-1 corresponds to a pseudogene. CDR3 size: 15 residues. The CDR3 spells CASSANRGRNSPLHF. In DNA form, the CDR3 reads TGTGCCAGCAGCGCGAACAGGGGGCGTAATTCACCCCTCCACTTT.

The chain employs TRBV7-3 and TRBJ2-1; TRBD2 matches at 7 bases. Trimming took 5 bases from V and 6 from J; bases not matched to a gene: 7. CDR1 SGHTA and CDR2 FQGTGA come from the germline V gene. The CDR3 length is 14 residues. This CDR3 reads CASSTTGTTNEQFF. CDR3 sequence (DNA): TGTGCCAGCAGCACAACCGGGACTACCAATGAGCAGTTCTTC.

This chain uses TRBV30 with TRBJ2-1, with TRBD1 as a possible D gene (6 bases). The CDR3 sequence is 13 residues long. Looked up from germline, CDR1 is GTSNPN and CDR2 is SVGIG (reference sequence). Trimming removed 1 base at V and 4 bases at J, with 8 bases between. CDR3 residues: CAWSGDTYNEQFF. Here the CDR3 DNA reads TGTGCCTGGAGTGGGGACACATACAATGAGCAGTTCTTC.

This clone was recorded only once. The chain uses TRBV6-6 and TRBJ1-3, with 7 bases fitting TRBD1. The CDR3 is 15 residues long. Trimming removed 6 bases from V and 2 bases from J; junction bases left unmatched: 7. Germline V lookup: CDR1 MNHNY, CDR2 SVGAGI (reference sequence). The CDR3 nucleotides read TGTGCCAGCAGGGGACAGACGAATCCTGGAAACACCATATATTTT. This sequence encodes CASRGQTNPGNTIYF.

This chain links TRBV6-5 with TRBJ2-7; D is ambiguous. CDR3 length: 13 amino acids. Trimming cost V 7 bases and J 5 bases, with 15 bases left between them. Germline V lookup: CDR1 MNHEY, CDR2 SVGAGI. CDR3 DNA: TGTGCCAGCATTCAACGGCAAGGAAACGAGCAGTACTTC. Residues: CASIQRQGNEQYF.

The J gene is TRBJ1-5, the V gene TRBV21-1. TRBV21-1 counts as a pseudogene. The CDR3 is 15 amino acids. CDR3: CASSKDFEGVGPQHF. The CDR3 region has the DNA TGTGCCAGCAGCAAAGATTTCGAGGGCGTAGGGCCCCAGCATTTT.

This chain links TRBV6-6 with TRBJ1-2; D is unclear. From germline, CDR1 is MNHNY and CDR2 SVGAGI (reference sequence). V lost 10 bases to trimming and J lost 8 bases, with 17 bases between them. There are 12 residues in the CDR3. CDR3 sequence: CATVGVAGGYTF. The CDR3 region has the DNA TGTGCCACCGTCGGTGTCGCGGGGGGCTACACCTTC.

CDR3 sequence (DNA): TGTGCCAGCAGCGACCACCCTAGCGGGGGAGGAGATACGCAGTATTTT. It translates to CASSDHPSGGGDTQYF. This chain joins TRBV2 and TRBJ2-3; 10 bases line up with TRBD2. Germline assignment: CDR1 SNHLY and CDR2 FYNNEI. The CDR3 has 16 residues. Losses at the gene ends were 6 bases for V and 5 bases for J; bases not matched to a gene: 11.

The CDR3 is CASIRDRDTEAFF. The CDR3 nucleotides are TGTGCCAGCATCAGGGACAGGGACACTGAAGCTTTCTTT. V usage is TRBV28 and J usage is TRBJ1-1; 9 positions match TRBD1. Germline CDR1 MDHEN, CDR2 SYDVKM. The CDR3 length is 13 residues. V lost 7 bases and J lost 3; bases outside the gene matches: 3.

The chain has TRBV6-1 and TRBJ1-5; D not resolved. This CDR3 is 13 amino acids long. Germline CDR1 and CDR2: MNHNS and SASEGT. Between the trimmed V and J ends, which lost 5 bases and 7 bases, there was a span of 12 bases. CDR3: CASSSNGDQPQHF. The CDR3 DNA reads TGTGCCAGCAGTTCCAACGGTGACCAGCCCCAGCATTTT.